These 16 T cell receptor beta chains were all obtained from the same sample, sequenced in a study of CD8 T cells in ankylosing spondylitis (dated by TCRdb to about 2017). The library was generated by 5' RACE. TCRdb shows the sequencer as Illumina HiSeq 2500. The raw public reads went through TCRdb reprocessing: fastp at Q25, MiXCR clone calling, in-frame beta chains kept. One record per CDR3 amino acid sequence lists the most common genes and DNA. This sample has about 39,000 distinct CDR3 sequences in its table, and less than 4% of those were observed once. The biggest ten clones account for about 3% of the sample. Sequenced sample: blood, either unsorted or a sorted T cell fraction (not recorded which). Receptor source: a male donor with ankylosing spondylitis or in good health (not recorded which).

This clonotype was detected a few times. This chain joins TRBV9 and TRBJ1-2, with unresolved D. This CDR3 has 14 amino acids. Germline assignment: CDR1 SGDLS and CDR2 YYNGEE. V gave up 2 bases and J gave up 4 bases, with 12 bases separating them. CDR3 coding DNA: TGTGCCAGCAGCGTGGACCCGGCCGGCTATGGCTACACCTTC. Encoded protein: CASSVDPAGYGYTF.

This clonotype was seen many times. The V gene is TRBV9, the J gene TRBJ1-1; TRBD1 aligns across 7 bases. This CDR3 is built from 13 residues. V lost 4 bases, J lost 1 base, and 1 base stayed unmatched. Germline-derived CDR1 and CDR2 are SGDLS and YYNGEE. The DNA for the CDR3 is TGTGCCAGCAGCCGGGACAGGAACACTGAAGCTTTCTTT. Translated, it gives CASSRDRNTEAFF.

In its sample, this clonotype was seen many times. The chain is built from TRBV9 and TRBJ1-3, with 10 bases lining up with TRBD1. The germline gives CDR1 SGDLS, CDR2 YYNGEE. Trimming at V came to 0 bases and at J to 4 bases, leaving 4 bases not matched to a gene. The CDR3 spans 16 residues. The CDR3 is CASSVDDRGPGNTIYF. The CDR3 DNA sequence: TGTGCCAGCAGCGTAGATGACAGGGGGCCCGGAAACACCATATATTTT. The full variable domain, its missing parts supplied by reference TRBV9 and TRBJ1-3, is DSGVTQTPKHLITATGQRVTLRCSPRSGDLSVYWYQQSLDQGLQFLIQYYNGEERAKGNILERFSAQQFPDLHSELNLSSLELGDSALYFCASSVDDRGPGNTIYFGEGSWLTVV.

In this sample, this clonotype turned up many times. V and J are TRBV9 and TRBJ2-5, with a possible D match to TRBD1 (6 bases). Looked up from germline, CDR1 is SGDLS and CDR2 is YYNGEE. The CDR3 has 13 amino acids. Trimming took 0 bases from V and 5 from J, leaving 8 bases between them. CDR3 in amino acids: CASSVERGETQYF. CDR3 in DNA: TGTGCCAGCAGCGTAGAAAGGGGGGAGACCCAGTACTTC.

This clonotype was detected ten times or more. The chain links TRBV9 to TRBJ2-3, with 12 bases matching TRBD1. The junction had 7 bases not matched to a gene; V was cut back by 3 bases and J by 5 bases. CDR1 is SGDLS and CDR2 is YYNGEE in the germline V gene. This CDR3 comprises 16 residues. The CDR3 sequence: CASSAPGTGGRDTQYF. The CDR3 nucleotides read TGTGCCAGCAGCGCGCCCGGGACAGGGGGCAGAGATACGCAGTATTTT.

In its sample, this clonotype ranks as medium-sized. CDR3 nucleotides: TGTGCCAGCAGCCCCCTGAGGGGCGACCCCTACAATGAGCAGTTCTTC. This gives the protein CASSPLRGDPYNEQFF. The chain employs TRBV9 and TRBJ2-1, with D perhaps given as TRBD1 or TRBD2 (5 bases each). The CDR3 contains 16 residues. Germline V gene sequence: CDR1 SGDLS, CDR2 YYNGEE. Trimming shortened V by 4 bases and J by 2 bases, and 16 bases separated the two germline ends.

This clonotype was seen at least ten times. The chain is built from TRBV9 and TRBJ2-3; 7 bases match TRBD2. Trimming removed 6 bases from V and 2 bases from J; junction bases left unmatched: 9. The CDR3 has 15 amino acids. The germline CDR1 and CDR2 sequences are SGDLS and YYNGEE. CDR3 sequence reads: CASNLRGDDTDTQYF. DNA of the CDR3: TGTGCCAGCAACCTCCGGGGGGACGACACAGATACGCAGTATTTT. The entire variable domain, with the rest obtained from reference TRBV9 and TRBJ2-3, is as follows: DSGVTQTPKHLITATGQRVTLRCSPRSGDLSVYWYQQSLDQGLQFLIQYYNGEERAKGNILERFSAQQFPDLHSELNLSSLELGDSALYFCASNLRGDDTDTQYFGPGTRLTVL.

This clonotype was found many times. The chain couples TRBV9 to TRBJ1-4; maybe TRBD1 (5 bases). The V gene lost 3 bases and the J gene lost 5 bases, with 20 bases spanning the gap. The CDR3 is 17 amino acids. Germline assignment: CDR1 SGDLS and CDR2 YYNGEE. The CDR3 spells CASSALGEGPKNEKLFF. For the CDR3, the DNA is TGTGCCAGCAGCGCATTGGGGGAGGGACCGAAAAATGAAAAACTGTTTTTT.

Many counts were recorded for this clonotype. CDR3 sequence (DNA): TGTGCCAGCAGCGTAACAGGGGCCGATCAGCCCCAGCATTTT. This gives the protein CASSVTGADQPQHF. The chain has TRBV9 and TRBJ1-5; 7 bases match TRBD1. In germline, CDR1 is SGDLS, CDR2 YYNGEE. CDR3 size: 14 residues. J was trimmed by 5 bases and V by 1 base; bases with no gene match: 3.

This clonotype was observed at least ten times. V is TRBV9 and J is TRBJ2-3; tentatively, D is TRBD2 (6 bases). This CDR3 has 17 amino acids. Germline V gene lookup returns CDR1 SGDLS and CDR2 YYNGEE. The ends were cut back, 0 bases at V and 2 bases at J, with 16 bases in the middle. The CDR3 bases are TGTGCCAGCAGCGTAGTAGGAGGGGCCATTATCACAGATACGCAGTATTTT. Translated, it gives CASSVVGGAIITDTQYF.

This clonotype was seen repeatedly, ten times or more. The chain couples TRBV9 to TRBJ2-2; TRBD2 aligns across 7 bases. The V gene's germline CDR1 is SGDLS and CDR2 YYNGEE. The CDR3 loop spans 15 amino acids. With V trimmed by 2 bases and J by 1 base, 2 bases remained unmatched. As DNA, the CDR3 is TGTGCCAGCAGCGTCCGGGGGGTGAACACCGGGGAGCTGTTTTTT. It encodes CASSVRGVNTGELFF.

This clonotype was counted at least ten times. The chain links TRBV9 to TRBJ1-2; possible D gene TRBD1, 6 bases. Between the trimmed V and J ends, which lost 1 base and 13 bases, there was a span of 14 bases. CDR1 and CDR2 from the germline V gene are SGDLS and YYNGEE. The CDR3 sequence is 12 residues long. In DNA form, the CDR3 reads TGTGCCAGCAGCGTACTTGGGGGCCTTTGCACCTTC. It translates to CASSVLGGLCTF.

There are many counts of this clonotype. The chain recombines TRBV9 with TRBJ2-2; 7 positions match TRBD1. The germline V gene has CDR1 SGDLS and CDR2 YYNGEE. This CDR3 has 15 amino acids. J gave up 7 bases and V 3 bases, and 9 bases lay outside the gene matches. The CDR3 DNA is TGTGCCAGCAGCGAGAGACAGGGCCTTATCGGGGAGCTGTTTTTT. This sequence encodes CASSERQGLIGELFF.

This clonotype was seen repeatedly, ten times or more. V gene TRBV9 combines with J gene TRBJ2-2; weak D call: TRBD2 (5 bases). The germline CDR1 and CDR2 sequences are SGDLS and YYNGEE. V was shortened by 4 bases and J by 4 bases, with 17 bases between the two germline ends. CDR3 size: 16 residues. The CDR3 loop is CASSIGFRGSTGELFF. The DNA of the CDR3 is TGTGCCAGCAGCATAGGTTTCAGAGGGAGCACCGGGGAGCTGTTTTTT.

This clonotype was found many times. The chain combines TRBV9 with TRBJ1-3; D remains ambiguous. The CDR3 is made up of 12 amino acids. Germline V lookup: CDR1 SGDLS, CDR2 YYNGEE. V was pared by 0 bases and J by 3 bases, with 1 base between. For the CDR3, the DNA is TGTGCCAGCAGCGTAGATGGAAACACCATATATTTT. Translating gives CASSVDGNTIYF.

This clonotype has at least ten counts. The chain joins TRBV9 to TRBJ2-2; TRBD2 matches 8 bases. CDR3 length: 15 residues. CDR1 and CDR2 from the germline V gene are SGDLS and YYNGEE. V lost 4 bases and J lost 7; bases outside the gene matches: 9. This CDR3 is CASSTRGGRGGELFF. DNA for the CDR3: TGTGCCAGCAGCACCCGGGGGGGTCGGGGCGGGGAGCTGTTTTTT.